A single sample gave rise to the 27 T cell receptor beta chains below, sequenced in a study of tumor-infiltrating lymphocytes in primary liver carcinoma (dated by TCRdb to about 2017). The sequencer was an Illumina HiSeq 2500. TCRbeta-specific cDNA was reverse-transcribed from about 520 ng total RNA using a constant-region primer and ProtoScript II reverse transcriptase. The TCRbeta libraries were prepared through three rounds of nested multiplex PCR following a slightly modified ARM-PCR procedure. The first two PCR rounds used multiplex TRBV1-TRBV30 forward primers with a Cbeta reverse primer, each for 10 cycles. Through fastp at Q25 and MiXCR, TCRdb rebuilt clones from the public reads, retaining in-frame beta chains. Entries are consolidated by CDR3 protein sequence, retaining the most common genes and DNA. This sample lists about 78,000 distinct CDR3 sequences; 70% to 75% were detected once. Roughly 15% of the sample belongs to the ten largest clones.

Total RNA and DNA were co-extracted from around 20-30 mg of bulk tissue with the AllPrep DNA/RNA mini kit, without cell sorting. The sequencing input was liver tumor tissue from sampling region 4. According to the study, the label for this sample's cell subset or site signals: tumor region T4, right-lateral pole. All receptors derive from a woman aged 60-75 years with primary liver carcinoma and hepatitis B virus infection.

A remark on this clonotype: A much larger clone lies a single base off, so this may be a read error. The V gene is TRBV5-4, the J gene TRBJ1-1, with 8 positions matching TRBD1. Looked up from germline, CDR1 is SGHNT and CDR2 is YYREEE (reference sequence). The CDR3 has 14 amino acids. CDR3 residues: CASSSRTGPTEALF. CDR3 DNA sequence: TGTGCCAGCAGCTCAAGGACAGGGCCCACTGAAGCTCTCTTT.

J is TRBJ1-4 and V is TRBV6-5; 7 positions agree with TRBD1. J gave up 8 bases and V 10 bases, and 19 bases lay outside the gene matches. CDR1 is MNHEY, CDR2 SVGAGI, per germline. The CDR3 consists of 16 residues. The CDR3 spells CANSRQDRDSSEKLFF. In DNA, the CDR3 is TGTGCCAACAGCCGACAGGACCGGGACAGTTCAGAAAAACTGTTTTTT.

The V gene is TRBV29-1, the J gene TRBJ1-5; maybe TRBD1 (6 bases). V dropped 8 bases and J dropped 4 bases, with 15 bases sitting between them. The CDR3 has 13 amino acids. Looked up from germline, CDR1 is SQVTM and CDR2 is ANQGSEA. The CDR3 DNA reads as TGCAGCCCCGGAGGGGGAGCGAATCAGCCCCAGCATTTT. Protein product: CSPGGGANQPQHF.

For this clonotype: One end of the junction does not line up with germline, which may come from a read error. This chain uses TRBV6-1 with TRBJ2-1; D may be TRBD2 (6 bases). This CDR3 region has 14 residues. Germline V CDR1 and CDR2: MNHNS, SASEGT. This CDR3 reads CARSRETRVGEQLF. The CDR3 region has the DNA TGTGCCAGGAGTCGGGAGACTAGGGTAGGCGAACAGCTCTTC.

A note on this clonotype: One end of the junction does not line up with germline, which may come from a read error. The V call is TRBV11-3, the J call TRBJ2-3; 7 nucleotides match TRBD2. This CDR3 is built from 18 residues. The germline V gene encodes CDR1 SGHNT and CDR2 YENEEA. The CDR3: CASSQRFGTVTSTDMQYF. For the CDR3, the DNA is TGTGCCAGCAGCCAGCGGTTCGGGACGGTGACTAGCACAGATATGCAGTATTTT.

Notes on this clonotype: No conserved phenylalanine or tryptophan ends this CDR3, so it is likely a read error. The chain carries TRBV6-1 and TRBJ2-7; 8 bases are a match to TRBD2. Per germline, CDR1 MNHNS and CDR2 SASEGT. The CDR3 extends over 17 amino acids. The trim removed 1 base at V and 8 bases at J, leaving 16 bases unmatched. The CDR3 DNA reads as TGTGCCAGCAGTGAAGTTGCCGGGGGGGAGTTCTTGTACAAGCAGTACTTA. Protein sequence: CASSEVAGGEFLYKQYL.

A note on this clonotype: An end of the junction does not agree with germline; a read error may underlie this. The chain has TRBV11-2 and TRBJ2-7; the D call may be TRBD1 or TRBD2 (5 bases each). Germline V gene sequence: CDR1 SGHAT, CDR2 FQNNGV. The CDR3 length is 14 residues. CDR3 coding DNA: TGTGCCAGCAACTTATGGGACGCTTCCTACGAGCAATACTTC. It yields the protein CASNLWDASYEQYF.

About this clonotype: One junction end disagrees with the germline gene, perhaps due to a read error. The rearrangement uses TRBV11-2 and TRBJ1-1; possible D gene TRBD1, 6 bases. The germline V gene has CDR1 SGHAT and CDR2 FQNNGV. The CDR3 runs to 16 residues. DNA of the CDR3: TGTGCCAGCAGATTCCGGCGGGACACCCTGAGCACTGAAGCCTTCTTT. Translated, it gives CASRFRRDTLSTEAFF.

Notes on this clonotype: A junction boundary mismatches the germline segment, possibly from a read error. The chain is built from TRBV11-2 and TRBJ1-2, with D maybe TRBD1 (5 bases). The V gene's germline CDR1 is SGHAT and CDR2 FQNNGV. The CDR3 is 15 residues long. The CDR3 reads CANSSVSTANYDYTF. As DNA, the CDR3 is TGTGCCAACAGCTCAGTTTCGACAGCAAACTATGACTACACCTTC.

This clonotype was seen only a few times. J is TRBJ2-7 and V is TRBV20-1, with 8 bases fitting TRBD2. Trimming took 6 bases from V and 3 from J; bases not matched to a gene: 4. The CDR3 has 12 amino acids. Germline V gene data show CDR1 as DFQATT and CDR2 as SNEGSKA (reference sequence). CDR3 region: CSARTSNYEQYF. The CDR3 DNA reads TGCAGTGCGCGGACTAGCAACTACGAGCAGTACTTC.

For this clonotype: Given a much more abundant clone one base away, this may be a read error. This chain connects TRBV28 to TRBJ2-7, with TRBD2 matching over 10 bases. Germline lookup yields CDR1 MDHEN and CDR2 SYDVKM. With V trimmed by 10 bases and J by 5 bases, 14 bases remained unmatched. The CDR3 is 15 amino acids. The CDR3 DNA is TGTGCCAACTCTTGGACTAGCGGACCCATCCACGAGCAGTACTTC. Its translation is CANSWTSGPIHEQYF.

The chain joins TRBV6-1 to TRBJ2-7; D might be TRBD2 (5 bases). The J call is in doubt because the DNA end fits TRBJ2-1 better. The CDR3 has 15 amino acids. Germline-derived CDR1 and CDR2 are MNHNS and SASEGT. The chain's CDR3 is CASSDPGGSAYEQFF. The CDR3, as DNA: TGTGCCAGCAGTGACCCAGGAGGCTCTGCCTACGAGCAGTTCTTC.

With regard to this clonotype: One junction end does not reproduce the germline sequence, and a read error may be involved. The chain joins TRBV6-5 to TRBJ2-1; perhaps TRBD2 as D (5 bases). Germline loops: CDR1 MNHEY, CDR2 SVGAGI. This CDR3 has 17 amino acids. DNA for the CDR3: TGTGTCAGCAGTTACCAGCCTAGCCGGAATTCCGTCGATGAGCAGTTCTTC. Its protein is CVSSYQPSRNSVDEQFF.

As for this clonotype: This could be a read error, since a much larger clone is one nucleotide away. The CDR3 nucleotides read TGTGCCAGCAGCTCCAACAAAGCGGAAGGGGGGGGTGAGCAGTTCTTC. Translated: CASSSNKAEGGGEQFF. The chain carries TRBV13 and TRBJ2-1; tentative D call: TRBD2 (7 bases). Germline assignment: CDR1 PRHDT and CDR2 FYEKMQ (reference sequence). The CDR3 runs 16 residues. The V end was cut by 4 bases, the J end by 9 bases, with 22 bases between.

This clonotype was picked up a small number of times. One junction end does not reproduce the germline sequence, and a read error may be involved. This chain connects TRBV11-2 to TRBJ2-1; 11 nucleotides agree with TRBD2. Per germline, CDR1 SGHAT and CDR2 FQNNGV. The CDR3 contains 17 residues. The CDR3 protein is CASSLGMVAGGPNEQFF. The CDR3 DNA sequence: TGTGCCAGCAGTTTAGGTATGGTAGCGGGAGGGCCGAATGAACAGTTCTTC.

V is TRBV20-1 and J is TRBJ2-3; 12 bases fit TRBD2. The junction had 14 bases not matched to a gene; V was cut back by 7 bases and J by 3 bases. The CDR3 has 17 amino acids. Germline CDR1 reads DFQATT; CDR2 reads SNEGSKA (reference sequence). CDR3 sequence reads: CSDKDATSGSITDTQYF. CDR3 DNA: TGCAGTGATAAAGATGCGACTAGCGGGAGTATAACAGATACGCAGTATTTT.

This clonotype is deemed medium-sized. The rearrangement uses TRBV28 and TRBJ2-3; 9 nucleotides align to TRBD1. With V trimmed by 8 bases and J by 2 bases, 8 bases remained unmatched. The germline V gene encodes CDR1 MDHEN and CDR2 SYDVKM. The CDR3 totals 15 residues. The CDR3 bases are TGTGCCAGCGCTTCCTGGGACAGGGCCACAGATACGCAGTATTTT. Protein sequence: CASASWDRATDTQYF.

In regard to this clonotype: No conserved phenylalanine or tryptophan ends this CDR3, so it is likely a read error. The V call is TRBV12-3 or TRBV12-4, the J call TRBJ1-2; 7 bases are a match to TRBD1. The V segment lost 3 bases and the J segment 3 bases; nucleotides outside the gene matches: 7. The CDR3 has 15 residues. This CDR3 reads CASSLGQITYYGYTS. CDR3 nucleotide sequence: TGTGCCAGCAGTTTGGGACAGATAACGTACTATGGCTACACCTCC.

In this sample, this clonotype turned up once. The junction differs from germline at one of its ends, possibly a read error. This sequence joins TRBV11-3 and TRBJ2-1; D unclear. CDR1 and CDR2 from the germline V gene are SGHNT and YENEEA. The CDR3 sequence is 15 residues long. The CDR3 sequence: CASSQASGVYNERFF. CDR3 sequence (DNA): TGTGCCAGCAGCCAGGCTAGTGGAGTTTACAATGAGCGGTTCTTC. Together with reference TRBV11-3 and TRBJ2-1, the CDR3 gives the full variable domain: EAGVVQSPRYKIIEKKQPVAFWCNPISGHNTLYWYLQNLGQGPELLIRYENEEAVDDSQLPKDRFSAERLKGVDSTLKIQPAELGDSAVYLCASSQASGVYNERFFGPGTRLTVL.

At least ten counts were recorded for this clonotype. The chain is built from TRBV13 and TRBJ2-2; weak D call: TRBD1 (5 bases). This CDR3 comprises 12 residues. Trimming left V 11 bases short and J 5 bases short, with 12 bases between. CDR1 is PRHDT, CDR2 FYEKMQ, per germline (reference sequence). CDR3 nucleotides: TGTGCCGGGGCCAGGTGGACCGGGGAGCTGTTTTTT. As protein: CAGARWTGELFF.

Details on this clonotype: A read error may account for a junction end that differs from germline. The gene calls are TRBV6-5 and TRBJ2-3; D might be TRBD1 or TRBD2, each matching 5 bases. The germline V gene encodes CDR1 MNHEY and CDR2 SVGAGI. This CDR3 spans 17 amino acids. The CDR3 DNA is TGTGTCAGCAGTTACAAGCCCTGGGGGAATGGCACAGATACGCAGTATTTT. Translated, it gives CVSSYKPWGNGTDTQYF.

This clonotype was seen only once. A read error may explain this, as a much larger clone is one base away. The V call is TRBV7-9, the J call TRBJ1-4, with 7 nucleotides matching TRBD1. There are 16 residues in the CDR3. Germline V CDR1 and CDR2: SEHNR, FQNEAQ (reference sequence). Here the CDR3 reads CTSSPTGAGGSEKLFF. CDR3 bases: TGTACCAGCAGCCCAACCGGGGCAGGGGGAAGTGAAAAACTGTTTTTT.

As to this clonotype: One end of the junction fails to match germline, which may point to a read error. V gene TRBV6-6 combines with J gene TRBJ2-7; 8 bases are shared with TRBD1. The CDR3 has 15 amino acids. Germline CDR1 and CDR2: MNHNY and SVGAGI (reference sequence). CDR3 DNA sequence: TGTGCTAGCAGTTACAGGACAGGGTTAGGGTACGAGCAGCACTTC. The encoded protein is CASSYRTGLGYEQHF.

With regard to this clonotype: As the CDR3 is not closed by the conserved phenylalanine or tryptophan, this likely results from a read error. CDR3 amino acids: CSLVGTSGRNEQFL. DNA of the CDR3: TGCAGCCTCGTCGGGACTAGCGGGAGAAATGAGCAGTTCTTA. The J gene is TRBJ2-1, the V gene TRBV29-1; 14 bases map to TRBD2. This CDR3 has 14 amino acids. CDR1 is SQVTM, CDR2 ANQGSEA, per germline. Trimming cost V 8 bases and J 7 bases; bases outside gene matches: 7.

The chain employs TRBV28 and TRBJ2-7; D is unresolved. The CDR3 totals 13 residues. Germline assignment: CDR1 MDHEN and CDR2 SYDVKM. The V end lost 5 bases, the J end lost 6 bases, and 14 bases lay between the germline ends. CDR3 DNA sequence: TGTGCCAGCAGTACCTCTACGGCATGCGAGCAGTACTTC. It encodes CASSTSTACEQYF.

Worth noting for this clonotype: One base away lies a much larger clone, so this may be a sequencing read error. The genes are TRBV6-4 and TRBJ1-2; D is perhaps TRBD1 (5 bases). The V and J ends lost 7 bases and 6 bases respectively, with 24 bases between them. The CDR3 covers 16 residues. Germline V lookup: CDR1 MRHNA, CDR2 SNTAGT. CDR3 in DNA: TGTGCCAGCAATCCTGACCAGGGTGAGGGTATACATGGCTACACCTTC. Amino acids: CASNPDQGEGIHGYTF.

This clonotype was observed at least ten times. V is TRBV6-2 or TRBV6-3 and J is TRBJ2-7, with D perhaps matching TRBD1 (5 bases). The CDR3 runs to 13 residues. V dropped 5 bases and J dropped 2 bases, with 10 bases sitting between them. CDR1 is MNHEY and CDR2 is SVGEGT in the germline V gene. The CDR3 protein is CASSVTETYEQYF. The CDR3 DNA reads TGTGCCAGCAGTGTGACAGAGACCTACGAGCAGTACTTC.